A selection of T cell receptor beta chains follows, all from one sample in a study of beta chain features in type 1 diabetes. Assay used: immunoSEQ multiplex PCR; TCRdb lists only in-frame clones, some missing. The repertoire holds some 52,000 clones, with 35% to 50% as singletons. Sample: Tregs from blood. Source of these receptors: a man in his thirties or forties with type 1 diabetes. The CDR3 runs from the conserved cysteine through the conserved F or W. The order of the fields is D gene, J gene, V gene, CDR3 length, clone size, CDR3 protein, CDR3 DNA. The D gene is left open where the match is weak. Where a row states a size, it is once, few, many or the class of an expanded clone; other rows omit it.

>.|TRBJ1-1|TRBV7-9|14|.
CASSLDWEGAEAFF
TGTGCCAGCAGCTTAGATTGGGAAGGGGCTGAAGCTTTCTTT
>.|TRBJ1-4|TRBV28|16|.
CASAPGGGASNEKLFF
TGTGCCAGCGCTCCGGGTGGCGGCGCTTCTAATGAAAAACTGTTTTTT
>.|TRBJ2-2|TRBV10-3|14|.
CAITAGRNTGELFF
TGTGCCATCACGGCAGGGCGAAACACCGGGGAGCTGTTTTTT
>.|TRBJ2-7|TRBV23-1|15|.
CASSLESDRTYEQYF
TGCGCCAGCAGCCTAGAGTCCGATCGGACCTACGAGCAGTACTTC
>TRBD1|TRBJ2-7|TRBV5-1|12|.
CASGTGNYEQYF
TGCGCCAGCGGGACAGGTAACTACGAGCAGTACTTC
>TRBD2|TRBJ2-3|TRBV2|16|.
CASTLGWPSGHDTQYF
TGTGCCAGCACCCTAGGGTGGCCTAGCGGGCATGATACGCAGTATTTT
>.|TRBJ2-2|TRBV5-4|15|.
CASSPVGRGGGELFF
TGTGCCAGCAGCCCCGTTGGCCGGGGAGGCGGGGAGCTGTTTTTT
>TRBD1|TRBJ1-1|TRBV2|14|.
CASNRDRENTEAFF
TGTGCCAGCAATAGGGACAGGGAGAACACTGAAGCTTTCTTT
>.|TRBJ2-5|TRBV5-1|18|.
CASSEIRYGGPQGETQYF
TGCGCCAGCAGCGAGATTCGGTACGGGGGGCCCCAAGGGGAGACCCAGTACTTC
>.|TRBJ2-1|TRBV11-1|14|.
CASSPPHGDYEQFF
TGTGCCAGCAGCCCCCCCCACGGGGACTATGAGCAGTTCTTC
>.|TRBJ2-5|TRBV11-2|14|.
CASSSGRHQETQYF
TGTGCCAGCAGTTCGGGGAGGCACCAAGAGACCCAGTACTTC
>TRBD1|TRBJ2-4|TRBV5-4|15|few
CASSPGTGAKNIQYF
TGTGCCAGCAGCCCCGGGACAGGGGCCAAAAACATTCAGTACTTC
>TRBD2|TRBJ2-5|TRBV30|13|.
CAWNGLAEETQYF
TGTGCCTGGAACGGGCTAGCGGAAGAGACCCAGTACTTC
>TRBD1|TRBJ2-3|TRBV5-1|13|.
CASSSDRANTQYF
TGCGCCAGCAGCTCGGACAGGGCCAATACGCAGTATTTT
>.|TRBJ1-1|TRBV28|16|few
CASSSVTGNMNTEAFF
TGTGCCAGCAGTAGTGTCACAGGGAACATGAACACTGAAGCTTTCTTT
>TRBD2|TRBJ2-3|TRBV13|15|few
CASSLDLADSDTQYF
TGTGCCAGCAGCTTAGATCTAGCGGATTCAGATACGCAGTATTTT
>.|TRBJ1-2|TRBV19|14|.
CASSLLTANYGYTF
TGTGCCAGTAGTCTACTGACTGCAAACTATGGCTACACCTTC
>.|TRBJ2-4|TRBV5-1|12|.
CASRGLKNIQYF
TGCGCCAGCAGAGGACTGAAAAACATTCAGTACTTC
>.|TRBJ2-2|TRBV18|16|.
CASSSQGGSNTGELFF
TGTGCCAGCTCATCACAGGGAGGCTCGAACACCGGGGAGCTGTTTTTT
>.|TRBJ2-7|TRBV10-3|13|.
CAISEEFPYEQYF
TGTGCCATCAGTGAAGAGTTCCCCTACGAGCAGTACTTC
>TRBD2|TRBJ2-1|TRBV18|16|.
CASSPPGTSGRDEQFF
TGTGCCAGCTCACCCCCTGGGACTAGCGGGAGAGATGAGCAGTTCTTC
>TRBD1|TRBJ2-7|TRBV6-6|15|.
CASSSPGTGIYEQYF
TGTGCCAGCAGCTCCCCCGGGACAGGGATCTACGAGCAGTACTTC
>TRBD1|TRBJ1-3|TRBV9|15|once
CASSAQGQGGDTIYF
TGTGCCAGCAGCGCACAGGGACAGGGAGGCGACACCATATATTTT
>.|TRBJ2-7|TRBV21-1|16|.
CASRTSLLHVLDEQYF
TGTGCCAGCAGGACTTCACTGCTACACGTGTTAGACGAGCAGTACTTC
>TRBD1|TRBJ2-7|TRBV14|17|few
CASSQDSRTGALYEQYF
TGTGCCAGCAGCCAAGATAGCCGGACAGGAGCGTTGTACGAGCAGTACTTC
>.|TRBJ1-2|TRBV18|17|few
CASSPIADRKAKGGYTF
TGTGCCAGCTCACCTATCGCAGACAGGAAGGCAAAAGGTGGCTACACCTTC
>TRBD2|TRBJ2-5|TRBV7-3|14|.
CASSLTGTSPTQYF
TGTGCCAGCAGCTTAACCGGGACTAGCCCCACCCAGTACTTC
>TRBD1|TRBJ2-7|TRBV7-8|14|many
CASRRQGASYEQYF
TGTGCCAGCAGGAGACAGGGGGCATCCTACGAGCAGTACTTC
>.|TRBJ2-3|TRBV7-3|15|.
CASSLNMGAGDTQYF
TGTGCCAGCAGCTTAAATATGGGGGCTGGAGATACGCAGTATTTT
>TRBD1|TRBJ1-4|TRBV11-2|13|few
CASSPDRTEKLFF
TGTGCCAGCAGCCCGGACAGGACTGAAAAACTGTTTTTT
>.|TRBJ1-5|TRBV19|14|few
CASSMTASNQPQHF
TGTGCCAGTAGTATGACAGCCAGCAATCAGCCCCAGCATTTT
>TRBD1|TRBJ2-7|TRBV6-5|15|.
CASSYRRTGGYEQYF
TGTGCCAGCAGTTACAGGAGGACAGGGGGCTACGAGCAGTACTTC
>TRBD2|TRBJ2-1|TRBV28|16|.
CASSSGVAGVYGEQFF
TGTGCCAGCAGTTCCGGGGTAGCGGGAGTATATGGTGAGCAGTTCTTC
>.|TRBJ2-1|TRBV7-2|16|.
CASSQERILIAMGLFF
TGTGCCAGCAGCCAAGAGAGGATTCTAATAGCGATGGGTCTGTTCTTC
>TRBD2|TRBJ2-7|TRBV28|12|.
CASTGGIYEQYF
TGTGCCAGCACGGGAGGGATTTACGAGCAGTACTTC
>.|TRBJ2-5|TRBV7-2|14|.
CASSLRQYQETQYF
TGTGCCAGCAGCCTTCGACAGTATCAAGAGACCCAGTACTTC
>.|TRBJ2-7|TRBV9|16|.
CASSVGIAETFYEQYF
TGTGCCAGCAGCGTAGGAATAGCGGAGACGTTTTACGAGCAGTACTTC
>TRBD2|TRBJ2-2|TRBV7-9|15|.
CASSRPGGITGELFF
TGTGCCAGCAGCCGACCGGGGGGAATCACCGGGGAGCTGTTTTTT
>.|TRBJ1-1|TRBV5-5|15|many
CASTPPRSVNTEAFF
TGTGCCAGCACCCCACCACGGTCGGTGAACACTGAAGCTTTCTTT
>.|TRBJ1-2|TRBV10-3|11|.
CALGSEGGYTF
TGTGCCCTCGGTAGTGAGGGCGGCTACACCTTC
>TRBD1|TRBJ2-7|TRBV7-2|18|.
CASSFTPPRAGGSYEQYF
TGTGCCAGCAGCTTTACCCCCCCTCGGGCAGGGGGTTCCTACGAGCAGTACTTC
>TRBD2|TRBJ2-3|TRBV7-2|15|few
CASSSGTSAADTQYF
TGTGCCAGCAGCTCCGGGACTAGCGCGGCAGATACGCAGTATTTT
>.|TRBJ2-5|TRBV11-2|16|.
CASSLSMRVNQETQYF
TGTGCCAGCAGCTTATCCATGAGAGTAAACCAAGAGACCCAGTACTTC
>.|TRBJ1-5|TRBV6-6|16|.
CASSYPTGETNQPQHF
TGTGCCAGCAGTTACCCGACGGGGGAGACCAATCAGCCCCAGCATTTT
>TRBD2|TRBJ2-7|TRBV7-8|19|once
CASSLARPGLAGSSYEQYF
TGTGCCAGCAGCTTAGCCAGACCGGGACTAGCGGGTTCCTCCTACGAGCAGTACTTC
>.|TRBJ1-1|TRBV14|13|.
CASSQAGDRKAFF
TGTGCCAGCAGCCAAGCCGGAGACAGGAAAGCTTTCTTT
>TRBD2|TRBJ2-3|TRBV7-2|15|.
CASSLVALAADTQYF
TGTGCCAGCAGCTTAGTAGCTCTAGCGGCAGATACGCAGTATTTT
>TRBD1|TRBJ1-1|TRBV7-2|14|.
CASSLVGTGGEAFF
TGTGCCAGCAGCTTAGTTGGGACAGGGGGAGAAGCTTTCTTT
>TRBD1|TRBJ2-1|TRBV7-2|14|many
CASTRDRVSNEQFF
TGTGCCAGCACCCGGGACAGGGTCTCCAATGAGCAGTTCTTC